These T cell receptor beta chains were read from a single sample in a study of blood T cell repertoires in COVID-19. Repertoires were generated with immunoSEQ multiplex PCR, while TCRdb's copy carries only in-frame clones and drops some. This sample has about 300,000 clones, with just under 90% found just once. Sequenced material: peripheral blood. These receptors all stem from a woman aged 50 to 60 with COVID-19, enrolled during active disease. Both conserved end residues are part of each CDR3. The D gene is left open where the match is weak. The size of a clone is reported for some rows only, either as once, few or many, or as a class for expanded clones.

J gene: TRBJ1-1
clone size: .
D gene: TRBD1
V gene: TRBV4-1
CDR3 DNA: TGCGCCAGCAGCCGTAACGACAGGGTTAGTGAAGCTTTCTTT
CDR3 protein: CASSRNDRVSEAFF

J gene: TRBJ1-6
clone size: .
D gene: TRBD1
V gene: TRBV7-9
CDR3 DNA: TGTGCCAGCAGCTTAATCCAGGGGGAGAATTCACCCCTCCACTTT
CDR3 protein: CASSLIQGENSPLHF

J gene: TRBJ2-7
clone size: .
D gene: TRBD1
V gene: TRBV10-3
CDR3 DNA: TGTGCCACCCGGGACAGGGCCTTCTACGAGCAGTACTTC
CDR3 protein: CATRDRAFYEQYF

J gene: TRBJ1-1
clone size: .
D gene: TRBD1
V gene: TRBV30
CDR3 DNA: TGTGCCTGGGGACAGGGCCATCCCAAGAAAGCTTTCTTT
CDR3 protein: CAWGQGHPKKAFF

J gene: TRBJ2-2
clone size: .
D gene: .
V gene: TRBV18
CDR3 DNA: TGTGCCAGCTCACCTCGGACACACACCGGGGAGCTGTTTTTT
CDR3 protein: CASSPRTHTGELFF

J gene: TRBJ2-5
clone size: .
D gene: TRBD1
V gene: TRBV24-1
CDR3 DNA: TGTGCCACCAGTGATGCACCGGGACAGGGGATGGCGGAGACCCAGTACTTC
CDR3 protein: CATSDAPGQGMAETQYF

J gene: TRBJ1-5
clone size: .
D gene: TRBD1
V gene: TRBV7-2
CDR3 DNA: TGTGCCAGCAGCCAACAGGGGGATCAGCCCCAGCATTTT
CDR3 protein: CASSQQGDQPQHF

J gene: TRBJ2-7
clone size: .
D gene: TRBD2
V gene: TRBV11-3
CDR3 DNA: TGTGCCAGCAGCTTAGAACACCGACTAGCGGAGCAGTACTTC
CDR3 protein: CASSLEHRLAEQYF

J gene: TRBJ2-3
clone size: .
D gene: .
V gene: TRBV19
CDR3 DNA: TGTGCCAGTAGTGCCGCGGGGCCGGATACGCAGTATTTT
CDR3 protein: CASSAAGPDTQYF

J gene: TRBJ2-5
clone size: .
D gene: .
V gene: TRBV5-1
CDR3 DNA: TGCGCCAGCAGCTTGGCCGAGCGAGAGACCCAGTACTTC
CDR3 protein: CASSLAERETQYF

J gene: TRBJ2-3
clone size: .
D gene: TRBD2
V gene: TRBV19
CDR3 DNA: TGTGCCAGTAGTCGTTCTAGCCCGGGAGGCGCAGATACGCAGTATTTT
CDR3 protein: CASSRSSPGGADTQYF

J gene: TRBJ2-7
clone size: .
D gene: .
V gene: TRBV6-1
CDR3 DNA: TGTGCCAGCAGTGAAGCGAGGGGGTTCTACGAGCAGTACTTC
CDR3 protein: CASSEARGFYEQYF

J gene: TRBJ2-3
clone size: .
D gene: TRBD1
V gene: TRBV27
CDR3 DNA: TGTGCCAGCAGTTTACAGGGGGCGAAGTCAGATACGCAGTATTTT
CDR3 protein: CASSLQGAKSDTQYF

J gene: TRBJ2-7
clone size: .
D gene: .
V gene: TRBV7-2
CDR3 DNA: TGTGCCAGCAGCTTAGAGGCGGGTCTCCCCCGGGGCGAGCAGTACTTC
CDR3 protein: CASSLEAGLPRGEQYF

J gene: TRBJ2-3
clone size: once
D gene: .
V gene: TRBV21-1
CDR3 DNA: TGTGCCAGCAGGGAGGGAGGTCCTAGAGAGTTGCGAGATACGCAGTATTTT
CDR3 protein: CASREGGPRELRDTQYF

J gene: TRBJ2-7
clone size: .
D gene: TRBD2
V gene: TRBV6-5
CDR3 DNA: TGTGCCAGCAGGAGGACGACTAGCGGTTCCTACGAGCAGTACTTC
CDR3 protein: CASRRTTSGSYEQYF

J gene: TRBJ1-1
clone size: few
D gene: .
V gene: TRBV7-9
CDR3 DNA: TGTGCCAGCAGCTTAGACGTTGGGAAGGGCTTAGCCCAGGGCACTGAAGCTTTCTTT
CDR3 protein: CASSLDVGKGLAQGTEAFF

J gene: TRBJ1-1
clone size: .
D gene: TRBD1
V gene: TRBV14
CDR3 DNA: TGTGCCAGCAGCCTTTACTTTACCGGGACAGGGATGCGCACTGAAGCTTTCTTT
CDR3 protein: CASSLYFTGTGMRTEAFF

J gene: TRBJ1-2
clone size: .
D gene: TRBD1
V gene: TRBV6-2/TRBV6-3
CDR3 DNA: TGTGCCAGCAGCCACGGACAGGGAGGGATTAATAACTATGGCTACACCTTC
CDR3 protein: CASSHGQGGINNYGYTF

J gene: TRBJ1-6
clone size: .
D gene: .
V gene: TRBV6-2/TRBV6-3
CDR3 DNA: TGTGCCAGCAGTTACTCGAGATCCAGGACAGCCTCCTATAATTCACCCCTCCACTTT
CDR3 protein: CASSYSRSRTASYNSPLHF

J gene: TRBJ2-7
clone size: .
D gene: TRBD2
V gene: TRBV6-6
CDR3 DNA: TGTGCCAGCAGTCTCCGACTAGCGGGAAATTTAATGTACGAGCAGTACTTC
CDR3 protein: CASSLRLAGNLMYEQYF

J gene: TRBJ2-7
clone size: .
D gene: .
V gene: TRBV30
CDR3 DNA: TGTGCCTGGGACGGTGCCTACGAGCAGTACTTC
CDR3 protein: CAWDGAYEQYF

J gene: TRBJ2-1
clone size: .
D gene: TRBD2
V gene: TRBV20-1
CDR3 DNA: TGCAGTGCTAGTCATAGCGGGAGCGGGGACAATGAGCAGTTCTTC
CDR3 protein: CSASHSGSGDNEQFF

J gene: TRBJ2-7
clone size: .
D gene: TRBD2
V gene: TRBV4-3
CDR3 DNA: TGCGCCAGCAGCCAAGCCGGACTAGCGGGTTTCTCAGAGCAGTACTTC
CDR3 protein: CASSQAGLAGFSEQYF

J gene: TRBJ2-2
clone size: .
D gene: .
V gene: TRBV7-3
CDR3 DNA: TGTGCCAGCAGCGTAGACAGGAACACCGGGGAGCTGTTTTTT
CDR3 protein: CASSVDRNTGELFF

J gene: TRBJ1-1
clone size: .
D gene: TRBD1
V gene: TRBV27
CDR3 DNA: TGTGCCAGCAGTTTAAGCTTGCAGGGGGCTAGAGCTTTCTTT
CDR3 protein: CASSLSLQGARAFF

J gene: TRBJ2-7
clone size: .
D gene: TRBD2
V gene: TRBV9
CDR3 DNA: TGTGCCAGCAGTCTCGGGGCTAGCGGGAGTATCGAGCAGTACTTC
CDR3 protein: CASSLGASGSIEQYF

J gene: TRBJ1-2
clone size: .
D gene: TRBD1
V gene: TRBV18
CDR3 DNA: TGTGCCAGCTCACCACAAGGGACAGGCGCCAACTATGGCTACACCTTC
CDR3 protein: CASSPQGTGANYGYTF

J gene: TRBJ2-1
clone size: .
D gene: .
V gene: TRBV6-2/TRBV6-3
CDR3 DNA: TGTGCCAGCAGTTACCCGGTGTCCTACAATGAGCAGTTCTTC
CDR3 protein: CASSYPVSYNEQFF

J gene: TRBJ2-5
clone size: once
D gene: .
V gene: TRBV5-5
CDR3 DNA: TGTGCCAGCAGCTTTGCAGTCCAAGAGACCCAGTACTTC
CDR3 protein: CASSFAVQETQYF

J gene: TRBJ2-7
clone size: .
D gene: .
V gene: TRBV11-2
CDR3 DNA: TGTGCCAGCAGCTTAGGCGACTCCTTAAATGACTACGAGCAGTACTTC
CDR3 protein: CASSLGDSLNDYEQYF

J gene: TRBJ2-1
clone size: .
D gene: .
V gene: TRBV10-2
CDR3 DNA: TGCGCCAGCCGACCGGGAGAGAATGAGCAGTTCTTC
CDR3 protein: CASRPGENEQFF

J gene: TRBJ2-1
clone size: .
D gene: TRBD2
V gene: TRBV9
CDR3 DNA: TGTGCCAGCAGCGCTGCTAGCGGGTCCTACAATGAGCAGTTCTTC
CDR3 protein: CASSAASGSYNEQFF

J gene: TRBJ2-7
clone size: once
D gene: .
V gene: TRBV2
CDR3 DNA: TGTGCCAGCAGCGAATACCTAGGGACATTATCCGAGCAGTACTTC
CDR3 protein: CASSEYLGTLSEQYF

J gene: TRBJ2-7
clone size: .
D gene: TRBD1
V gene: TRBV6-6
CDR3 DNA: TGTGCCAGCAGTTACTCCTTCGGACAGGGGGGATACGAGCAGTACTTC
CDR3 protein: CASSYSFGQGGYEQYF

J gene: TRBJ1-5
clone size: .
D gene: .
V gene: TRBV2
CDR3 DNA: TGTGCCAGCTCCGGGGGAGGGGCTAGCAATCAGCCCCAGCATTTT
CDR3 protein: CASSGGGASNQPQHF

J gene: TRBJ2-5
clone size: .
D gene: .
V gene: TRBV1
CDR3 DNA: TGCACCAGCGGACTTCGCGGGAGTTGGGGTGAGACCCAGTACTTC
CDR3 protein: CTSGLRGSWGETQYF

J gene: TRBJ1-1
clone size: .
D gene: .
V gene: TRBV18
CDR3 DNA: TGTGCCAGCTCAGAACAGGGGAACACTGAAGCTTTCTTT
CDR3 protein: CASSEQGNTEAFF

J gene: TRBJ2-6
clone size: once
D gene: .
V gene: TRBV19
CDR3 DNA: TGTGCCAGTAGTATAGGCGGTTCAGGGGAGACTGGGGCCAACGTCCTGACTTTC
CDR3 protein: CASSIGGSGETGANVLTF

J gene: TRBJ1-1
clone size: .
D gene: .
V gene: TRBV5-1
CDR3 DNA: TGCGCCAGCAGCTTGGCCATCGCAGGGCCCAACACTGAAGCTTTCTTT
CDR3 protein: CASSLAIAGPNTEAFF

J gene: TRBJ2-1
clone size: .
D gene: TRBD1
V gene: TRBV4-3
CDR3 DNA: TGCGCCAGCAGCCAGGGACAGGTGTCCTACAATGAGCAGTTCTTC
CDR3 protein: CASSQGQVSYNEQFF

J gene: TRBJ2-1
clone size: .
D gene: .
V gene: TRBV9
CDR3 DNA: TGTGCCAGCAGCGTAGGGATAGCTGGGGAGCAGTTCTTC
CDR3 protein: CASSVGIAGEQFF